This T cell receptor beta chain was obtained from a study of T-cell reconstitution after alpha-beta-depleted transplantation in children. Germline values: CDR1 DFQATT, CDR2 SNEGSKA (reference sequence). The trim removed 6 bases at V and 2 bases at J, leaving 8 bases unmatched. This CDR3 has 15 residues. It was with unique molecular identifiers that the TCRbeta library was prepared. TCRdb recomputed calls from the PCR reads with MiXCR, one row per CDR3 protein. The table includes 260,000 or so distinct CDR3 sequences, more than 10% detected once. This sequence joins TRBV20-1 and TRBJ2-7; 12 bases fit TRBD2. The receptor was derived from a human donor who donated a stem cell graft to a child with acute lymphoblastic leukemia. Sequencing was performed on PBMCs from the stem cell graft donor, taken from the stem cell graft. CDR3 sequence (DNA): TGCAGTGCCGGGGCGCTAGCGGGAGGGCCCTACGAGCAGTACTTC. It encodes CSAGALAGGPYEQYF.